The clone carrying this T cell receptor beta chain was recorded many times. V lost 2 bases, J lost 6 bases, and 9 bases stayed unmatched. The CDR3 has 15 amino acids. Germline V gene data show CDR1 as MNHEY and CDR2 as SVGEGT. This specimen comes from a study of CD8 T cells in ankylosing spondylitis. From the 5' RACE reads, TCRdb called clonotypes with MiXCR, one entry per CDR3 protein. The sample has just under 350,000 distinct CDR3 sequences, under 15% seen once; the top ten hold approximately 1.1%. The receptor was derived from a male donor with ankylosing spondylitis or in good health (not recorded which). V usage is TRBV6-2 or TRBV6-3 and J usage is TRBJ2-7; 8 positions match TRBD1. The material sequenced was blood, either unsorted or a sorted T cell fraction (not recorded which). The CDR3 reads CASSYNPDRGFEQYF. CDR3 sequence (DNA): TGTGCCAGCAGTTACAATCCTGACAGGGGATTCGAGCAGTACTTC.